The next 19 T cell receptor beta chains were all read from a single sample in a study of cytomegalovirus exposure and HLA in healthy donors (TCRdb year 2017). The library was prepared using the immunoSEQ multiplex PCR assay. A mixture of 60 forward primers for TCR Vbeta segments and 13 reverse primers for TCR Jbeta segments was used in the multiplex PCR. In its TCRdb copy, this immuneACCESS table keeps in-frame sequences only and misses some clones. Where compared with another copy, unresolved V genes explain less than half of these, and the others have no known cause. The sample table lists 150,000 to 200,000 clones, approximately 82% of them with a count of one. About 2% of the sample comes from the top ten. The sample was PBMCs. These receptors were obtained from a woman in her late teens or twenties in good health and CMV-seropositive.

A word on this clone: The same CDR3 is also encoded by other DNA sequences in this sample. In nucleotides, the CDR3 is TGTGCCAGCAGCTTGCCAGCCTACGAGCAGTACTTC. Translation gives CASSLPAYEQYF. V usage is TRBV5-5 and J usage is TRBJ2-7; D is unresolved. This CDR3 has 12 amino acids. V was clipped by 1 base and J by 2 bases, with 4 bases between them. Germline V lookup: CDR1 SGHKS, CDR2 YYEKEE (reference sequence).

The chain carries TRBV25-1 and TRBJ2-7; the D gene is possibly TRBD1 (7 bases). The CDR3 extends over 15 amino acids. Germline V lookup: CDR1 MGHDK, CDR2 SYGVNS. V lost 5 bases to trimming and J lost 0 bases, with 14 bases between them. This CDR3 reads CASSSGGHSSYEQYV. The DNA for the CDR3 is TGTGCCAGCAGTTCAGGGGGGCACAGCTCCTACGAGCAGTACGTC.

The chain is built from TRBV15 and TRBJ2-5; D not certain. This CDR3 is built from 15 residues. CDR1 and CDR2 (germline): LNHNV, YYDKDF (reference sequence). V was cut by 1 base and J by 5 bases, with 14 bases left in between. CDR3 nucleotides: TGTGCCACCAGCAGAGGGGCCTCACCGACGGAGACCCAGTACTTC. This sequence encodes CATSRGASPTETQYF.

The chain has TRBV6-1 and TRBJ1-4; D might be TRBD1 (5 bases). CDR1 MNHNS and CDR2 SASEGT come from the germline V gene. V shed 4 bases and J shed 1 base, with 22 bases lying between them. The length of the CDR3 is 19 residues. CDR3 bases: TGTGCCAGCAGTGCAGTTCCCAGCCGATCCAGGGAAACTAATGAAAAACTGTTTTTT. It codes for CASSAVPSRSRETNEKLFF.

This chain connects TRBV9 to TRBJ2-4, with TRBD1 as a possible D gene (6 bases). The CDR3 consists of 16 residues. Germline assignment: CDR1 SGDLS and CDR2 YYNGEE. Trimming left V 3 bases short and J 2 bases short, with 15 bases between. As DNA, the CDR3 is TGTGCCAGCAGCGGTTCCGGGACAAAAACCAAAAACATTCAGTACTTC. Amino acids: CASSGSGTKTKNIQYF.

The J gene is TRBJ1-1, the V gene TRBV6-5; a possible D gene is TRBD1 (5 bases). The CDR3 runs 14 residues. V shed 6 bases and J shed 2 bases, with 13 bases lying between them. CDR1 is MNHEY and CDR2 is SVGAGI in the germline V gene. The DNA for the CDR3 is TGTGCCAGCAGAGCAGGGAAATATAACACTGAAGCTTTCTTT. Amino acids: CASRAGKYNTEAFF.

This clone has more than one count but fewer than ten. DNA for the CDR3: TGTGCCAGCAGTGTGGACAGGGAGACTGAAGCTTTCTTT. Its protein is CASSVDRETEAFF. The chain recombines TRBV2 with TRBJ1-1, with 8 nucleotides matching TRBD1. CDR1 is SNHLY and CDR2 is FYNNEI in the germline V gene. J was trimmed by 5 bases and V by 4 bases; bases with no gene match: 3. The CDR3 is made up of 13 amino acids.

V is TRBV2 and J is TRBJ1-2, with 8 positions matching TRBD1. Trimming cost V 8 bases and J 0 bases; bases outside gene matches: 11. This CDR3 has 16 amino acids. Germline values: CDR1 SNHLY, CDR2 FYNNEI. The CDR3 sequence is CASGAGTGSPNYGYTF. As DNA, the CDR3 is TGTGCCAGCGGGGCCGGGACAGGATCCCCTAACTATGGCTACACCTTC.

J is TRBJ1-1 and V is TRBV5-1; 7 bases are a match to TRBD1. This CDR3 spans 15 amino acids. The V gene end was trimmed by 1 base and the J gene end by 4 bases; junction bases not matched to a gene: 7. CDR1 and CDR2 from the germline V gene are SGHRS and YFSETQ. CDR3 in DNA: TGCGCCAGCAGCTTGTCCTTTAGACAGGGCACTGAAGCTTTCTTT. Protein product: CASSLSFRQGTEAFF.

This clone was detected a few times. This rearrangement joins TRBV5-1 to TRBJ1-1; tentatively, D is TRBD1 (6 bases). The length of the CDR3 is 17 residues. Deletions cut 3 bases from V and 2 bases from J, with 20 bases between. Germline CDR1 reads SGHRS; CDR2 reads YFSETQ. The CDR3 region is CASSSRTGHTENTEAFF. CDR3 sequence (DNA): TGCGCCAGCAGCTCCAGGACGGGACACACGGAAAACACTGAAGCTTTCTTT.

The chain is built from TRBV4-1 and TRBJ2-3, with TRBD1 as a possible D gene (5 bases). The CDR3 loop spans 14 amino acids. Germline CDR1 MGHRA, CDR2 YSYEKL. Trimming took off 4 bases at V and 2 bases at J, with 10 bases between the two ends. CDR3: CASSLGAHTDTQYF. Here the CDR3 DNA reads TGCGCCAGCAGCCTTGGGGCTCACACAGATACGCAGTATTTT.

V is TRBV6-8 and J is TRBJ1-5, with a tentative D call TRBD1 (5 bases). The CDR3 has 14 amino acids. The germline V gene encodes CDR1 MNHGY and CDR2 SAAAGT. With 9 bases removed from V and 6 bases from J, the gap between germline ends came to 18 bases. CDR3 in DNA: TGTGCCAGGGGGAGTGGAGGGGCGGGTCAGCCCCAGCATTTT. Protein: CARGSGGAGQPQHF.

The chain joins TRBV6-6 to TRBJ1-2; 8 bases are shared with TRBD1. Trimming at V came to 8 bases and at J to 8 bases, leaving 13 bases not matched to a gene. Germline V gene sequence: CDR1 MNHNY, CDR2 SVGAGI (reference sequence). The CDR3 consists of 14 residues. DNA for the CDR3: TGTGCCAGCTCAGATGACAGGGGATCCTCCGGCTACACCTTC. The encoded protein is CASSDDRGSSGYTF.

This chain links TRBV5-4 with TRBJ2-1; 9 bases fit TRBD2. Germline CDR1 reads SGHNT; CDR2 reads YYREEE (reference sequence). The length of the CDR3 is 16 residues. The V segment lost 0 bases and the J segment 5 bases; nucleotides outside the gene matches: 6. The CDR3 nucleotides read TGTGCCAGCAGCTTGGGGGGCGGGGGGGGCCACAATGAGCAGTTCTTC. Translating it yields CASSLGGGGGHNEQFF.

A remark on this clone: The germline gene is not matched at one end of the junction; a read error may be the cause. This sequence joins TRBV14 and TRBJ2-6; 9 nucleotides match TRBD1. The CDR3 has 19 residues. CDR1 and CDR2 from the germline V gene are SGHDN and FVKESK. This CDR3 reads CASSLRPGQGRSGANVLIF. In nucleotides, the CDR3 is TGTGCCAGCAGCCTGCGACCGGGACAGGGACGCTCTGGGGCCAACGTCCTGATTTTC. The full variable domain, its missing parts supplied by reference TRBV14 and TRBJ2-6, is EAGVTQFPSHSVIEKGQTVTLRCDPISGHDNLYWYRRVMGKEIKFLLHFVKESKQDESGMPNNRFLAERTGGTYSTLKVQPAELEDSGVYFCASSLRPGQGRSGANVLIFGAGSRLTVL.

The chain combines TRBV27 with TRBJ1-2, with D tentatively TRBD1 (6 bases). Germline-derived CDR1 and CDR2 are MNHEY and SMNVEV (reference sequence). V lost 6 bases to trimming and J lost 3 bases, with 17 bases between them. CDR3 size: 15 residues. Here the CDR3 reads CASSPGAGGYYGYTF. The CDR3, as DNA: TGTGCCAGCAGCCCAGGGGCAGGAGGCTACTATGGCTACACCTTC.

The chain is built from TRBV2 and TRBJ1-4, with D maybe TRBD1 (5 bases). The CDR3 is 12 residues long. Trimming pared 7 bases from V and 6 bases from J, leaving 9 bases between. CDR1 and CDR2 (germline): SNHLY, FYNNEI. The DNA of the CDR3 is TGTGCCAGCAACCGGGGGGATGAAAAACTGTTTTTT. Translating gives CASNRGDEKLFF.

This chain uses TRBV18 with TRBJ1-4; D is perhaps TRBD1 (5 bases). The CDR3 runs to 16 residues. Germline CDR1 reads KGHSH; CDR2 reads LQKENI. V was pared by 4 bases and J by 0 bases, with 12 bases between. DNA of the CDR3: TGTGCCAGCTCACTAGGGGTTCCATCAACTAATGAAAAACTGTTTTTT. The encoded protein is CASSLGVPSTNEKLFF.

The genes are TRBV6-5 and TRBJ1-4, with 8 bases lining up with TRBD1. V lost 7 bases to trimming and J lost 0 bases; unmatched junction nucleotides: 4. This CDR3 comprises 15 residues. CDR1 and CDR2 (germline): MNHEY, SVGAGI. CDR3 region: CASTPTGATNEKLFF. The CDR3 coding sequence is TGTGCCAGCACCCCGACAGGGGCAACTAATGAAAAACTGTTTTTT.